The rows below give T cell receptor beta chains drawn from one sample of a study of identical twins. TCRdb re-called the 5' RACE reads through MiXCR, storing one row per CDR3 protein. The table shows a few hundred thousand distinct CDR3 sequences, with 9% to 15% occurring only once. These data also formed part of another study, on yellow fever vaccine responses in identical twins.

The material sequenced was CD8+ T cells sorted from blood. These receptors all come from a woman between 18 and 29 years old in good health. The CDR3 runs from the conserved cysteine through the conserved F or W. D genes are given only for firm matches. Clone size is given for some rows only: seen once, a few or many times, or a class if the clone is expanded.

>TRBJ2-3|TRBD2|TRBV12-3/TRBV12-4|-
CASNRAGVTDTQYF
TGTGCCAGCAATAGAGCGGGGGTCACAGATACGCAGTATTTT
>TRBJ2-3|-|TRBV28|-
CASSLSVNGGQYF
TGTGCCAGCAGTTTGTCGGTCAACGGTGGGCAGTATTTT
>TRBJ1-4|-|TRBV29-1|-
CSVARDLGGEKLFF
TGCAGCGTTGCCCGGGACCTTGGAGGTGAAAAACTGTTTTTT
>TRBJ2-3|-|TRBV3-1|many
CASSQFSRGVTDTQYF
TGTGCCAGCAGCCAGTTCTCAAGGGGCGTGACAGATACGCAGTATTTT
>TRBJ2-6|-|TRBV24-1|few
CATGTHSGANVLTF
TGTGCCACCGGGACGCATTCTGGGGCCAACGTCCTGACTTTC
>TRBJ2-7|TRBD2|TRBV28|-
CASVTSGSTHEQYF
TGTGCCAGCGTCACTAGCGGGAGTACCCACGAGCAGTACTTC
>TRBJ1-2|-|TRBV6-4|few
CASSDLRNHYGYTF
TGTGCCAGCAGTGACCTGAGGAATCACTATGGCTACACCTTC
>TRBJ2-7|TRBD1|TRBV2|-
CASSDPDRPSPYEQYF
TGTGCCAGCAGTGACCCGGACAGGCCCTCTCCCTACGAGCAGTACTTC
>TRBJ2-3|TRBD2|TRBV28|-
CASSLMELAVSDTQYF
TGTGCCAGCAGTTTAATGGAACTAGCGGTTTCAGATACGCAGTATTTT
>TRBJ2-5|-|TRBV6-5|-
CASNSGVQETQYF
TGTGCCAGCAATTCGGGAGTCCAAGAGACCCAGTACTTC
>TRBJ2-7|TRBD2|TRBV20-1|-
CSARNLRTSGLYEQYF
TGCAGTGCTAGAAACCTGCGGACTAGCGGCCTCTACGAGCAGTACTTC
>TRBJ2-5|-|TRBV9|-
CASSVGGAAQETQYF
TGTGCCAGCAGCGTAGGGGGAGCAGCCCAAGAGACCCAGTACTTC
>TRBJ2-7|-|TRBV29-1|few
CSVGGVNEQYF
TGCAGCGTTGGCGGTGTTAACGAGCAGTACTTC
>TRBJ2-1|-|TRBV2|-
CASSEATGVGYNEQFF
TGTGCCAGCAGTGAAGCCACGGGAGTGGGATACAATGAGCAGTTCTTC
>TRBJ2-3|-|TRBV5-1|-
CASTETRSTDTQYF
TGCGCCAGCACCGAGACTAGATCCACAGATACGCAGTATTTT
>TRBJ2-7|-|TRBV6-1|-
CASSEALGARSDEQYF
TGTGCCAGCAGTGAAGCGCTCGGGGCGCGATCCGACGAGCAGTACTTC
>TRBJ2-7|-|TRBV12-3/TRBV12-4|few
CASSGRGSSYEQYF
TGTGCCAGCAGTGGCCGTGGCAGCTCCTACGAGCAGTACTTC
>TRBJ2-3|TRBD2|TRBV20-1|-
CSVAGGTDTQYF
TGCAGTGTAGCGGGGGGCACAGATACGCAGTATTTT
>TRBJ2-3|-|TRBV11-2|-
CASSLSRDRTDTQYF
TGTGCCAGCAGCTTAAGCAGGGATCGCACAGATACGCAGTATTTT
>TRBJ2-2|TRBD2|TRBV6-2/TRBV6-3|-
CASNPSGRGGTGELFF
TGTGCCAGCAATCCTAGCGGGAGAGGGGGCACCGGGGAGCTGTTTTTT
>TRBJ1-3|-|TRBV7-9|many
CASSRGALVGNTIYF
TGTGCCAGCAGCCGGGGAGCTCTCGTGGGAAACACCATATATTTT
>TRBJ1-2|-|TRBV15|-
CATSTTGFGYTF
TGTGCCACCAGCACCACAGGGTTTGGCTACACCTTC
>TRBJ1-5|TRBD1|TRBV28|few
CASSRDRLIQPQHF
TGTGCCAGCAGTAGGGACAGGCTAATTCAGCCCCAGCATTTT
>TRBJ2-5|-|TRBV4-1|few
CASSLRLDLDREETQYF
TGCGCCAGCAGCCTGAGGCTGGACTTAGATCGCGAAGAGACCCAGTACTTC
>TRBJ2-3|TRBD2|TRBV20-1|-
CSASGLEFTDTQYF
TGCAGTGCCTCAGGACTAGAATTCACAGATACGCAGTATTTT
>TRBJ2-5|-|TRBV7-9|few
CASSIRWFAETQYF
TGTGCCAGCAGCATCAGGTGGTTTGCGGAGACCCAGTACTTC
>TRBJ1-1|-|TRBV20-1|-
CSAGTESNTEAFF
TGCAGTGCCGGCACAGAATCGAACACTGAAGCTTTCTTT
>TRBJ2-3|TRBD2|TRBV11-1|-
CASSFPGAAGGSTDTQYF
TGTGCCAGCAGCTTCCCCGGGGCAGCGGGGGGGTCCACAGATACGCAGTATTTT
>TRBJ2-4|-|TRBV7-9|few
CASSPRQGGNIQYF
TGTGCCAGCAGCCCCCGACAGGGAGGCAACATTCAGTACTTC
>TRBJ2-5|-|TRBV9|-
CASSVGPAPQYF
TGTGCCAGCAGCGTGGGTCCGGCCCCCCAGTACTTC
>TRBJ2-5|TRBD2|TRBV4-1|many
CASSQASGGRETQYF
TGCGCCAGCAGCCAAGCTAGCGGGGGTAGGGAGACCCAGTACTTC
>TRBJ2-1|TRBD1|TRBV6-1|-
CASSGGDRGSAGGYYNEQFF
TGTGCCAGCAGTGGCGGGGACAGGGGATCGGCGGGGGGATACTACAATGAGCAGTTCTTC
>TRBJ1-4|-|TRBV28|few
CASSHRTSRGNEKLFF
TGTGCCAGCAGCCACCGGACATCCCGGGGTAATGAAAAACTGTTTTTT
>TRBJ2-1|-|TRBV4-1|few
CASSGVQTWGSYNEQFF
TGCGCCAGCAGCGGAGTCCAAACCTGGGGGTCCTACAATGAGCAGTTCTTC
>TRBJ2-2|-|TRBV5-1|few
CASSVTGTGELFF
TGCGCCAGCAGCGTAACAGGCACCGGGGAGCTGTTTTTT
>TRBJ2-1|-|TRBV12-3/TRBV12-4|many
CASSFPARNNEQFF
TGTGCCAGCAGTTTTCCGGCCAGAAACAATGAGCAGTTCTTC
>TRBJ2-3|TRBD2|TRBV20-1|-
CSALPGLARTDTQYF
TGCAGTGCTTTACCGGGACTAGCACGTACAGATACGCAGTATTTT
>TRBJ1-2|-|TRBV5-1|-
CASSKEFDSYGYTF
TGCGCCAGCAGCAAAGAATTCGATTCCTATGGCTACACCTTC
>TRBJ2-2|-|TRBV12-3/TRBV12-4|many
CASSFPAGTGELFF
TGTGCCAGCAGTTTCCCAGCAGGGACCGGGGAGCTGTTTTTT
>TRBJ2-1|-|TRBV29-1|few
CSVAAASYNEQFF
TGCAGCGTTGCAGCGGCTTCCTACAATGAGCAGTTCTTC
>TRBJ2-1|-|TRBV12-3/TRBV12-4|few
CASSTGGSWDEQFF
TGTGCCAGCTCCACCGGGGGATCGTGGGATGAGCAGTTCTTC
>TRBJ1-2|-|TRBV5-4|-
CASSMDEAYGYTF
TGTGCCAGCAGCATGGACGAGGCCTATGGCTACACCTTC
>TRBJ1-4|-|TRBV2|few
CASTDGGANEKLFF
TGTGCCAGCACCGACGGAGGGGCTAATGAAAAACTGTTTTTT
>TRBJ2-1|-|TRBV3-1|-
CASSQDPGVTYNEQFF
TGTGCCAGCAGCCAAGATCCGGGAGTGACCTACAATGAGCAGTTCTTC
>TRBJ1-5|TRBD1|TRBV7-9|few
CASSSDRVRNQPQHF
TGTGCCAGCAGCTCGGACAGGGTTCGTAATCAGCCCCAGCATTTT
>TRBJ1-3|-|TRBV4-1|-
CASSRLEIRVSGNTIYF
TGCGCCAGCAGCCGCCTTGAAATCAGGGTATCTGGAAACACCATATATTTT
>TRBJ2-1|TRBD2|TRBV7-8|few
CASSSKSSGGPDEQFF
TGTGCCAGCAGCTCTAAATCTAGCGGGGGCCCAGATGAGCAGTTCTTC
>TRBJ2-3|-|TRBV20-1|-
CSARESWDSGTDTQYF
TGCAGTGCTAGAGAATCCTGGGACTCTGGCACAGATACGCAGTATTTT
>TRBJ2-2|TRBD2|TRBV9|-
CASSGTSGTNTGELFF
TGTGCCAGCAGCGGGACTAGCGGGACGAACACCGGGGAGCTGTTTTTT
>TRBJ2-1|-|TRBV9|few
CASSPGIQIGPYNEQFF
TGTGCCAGCAGCCCAGGGATTCAGATTGGCCCATACAATGAGCAGTTCTTC
>TRBJ2-1|TRBD1|TRBV4-1|many
CASSSSGQSSYNEQFF
TGCGCCAGCAGCTCCTCGGGACAGAGCTCCTACAATGAGCAGTTCTTC